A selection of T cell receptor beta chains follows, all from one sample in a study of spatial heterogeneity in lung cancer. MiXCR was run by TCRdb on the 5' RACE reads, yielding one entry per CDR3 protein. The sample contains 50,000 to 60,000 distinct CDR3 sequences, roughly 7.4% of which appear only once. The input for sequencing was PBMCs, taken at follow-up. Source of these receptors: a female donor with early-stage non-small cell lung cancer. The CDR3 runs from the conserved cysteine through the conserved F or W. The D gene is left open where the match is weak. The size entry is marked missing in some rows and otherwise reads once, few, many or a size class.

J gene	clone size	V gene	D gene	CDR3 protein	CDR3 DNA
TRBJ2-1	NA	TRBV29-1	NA	CSCTSSSYNEQFF	TGCAGCTGTACCTCCAGCTCCTACAATGAGCAGTTCTTC
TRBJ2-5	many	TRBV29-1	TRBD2	CSVERTSGETQYF	TGCAGCGTTGAACGGACTAGCGGTGAGACCCAGTACTTC
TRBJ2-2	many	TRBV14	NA	CASSHDYTGELFF	TGTGCCAGCAGCCATGACTACACCGGGGAGCTGTTTTTT
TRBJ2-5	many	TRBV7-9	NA	CASSLALQVQETQYF	TGTGCCAGCAGCTTAGCGTTGCAGGTCCAAGAGACCCAGTACTTC
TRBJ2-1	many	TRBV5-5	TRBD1	CASSLAGTGYNEQFF	TGTGCCAGCAGCTTGGCTGGGACAGGGTACAATGAGCAGTTCTTC
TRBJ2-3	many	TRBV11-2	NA	CASAPGWELSTDTQYF	TGTGCCAGCGCCCCCGGGTGGGAGCTAAGCACAGATACGCAGTATTTT
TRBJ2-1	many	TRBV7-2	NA	CASSLVLAEQFF	TGTGCCAGCAGCTTAGTGCTTGCCGAGCAGTTCTTC
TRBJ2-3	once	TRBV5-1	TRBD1	CASRQGSSTDTQYF	TGCGCCAGCAGACAGGGGTCTAGCACAGATACGCAGTATTTT
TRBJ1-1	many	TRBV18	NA	CASSQSIWVGPMNTEAFF	TGTGCCAGCTCACAATCCATCTGGGTAGGTCCCATGAACACTGAAGCTTTCTTT
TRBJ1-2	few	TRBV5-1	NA	CASSTYLPESSLGYTF	TGCGCCAGCAGCACCTACCTCCCTGAATCGAGTCTTGGCTACACCTTC
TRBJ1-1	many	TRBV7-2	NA	CASSLGGGENTEAFF	TGTGCCAGCAGCTTAGGAGGGGGGGAGAACACTGAAGCTTTCTTT
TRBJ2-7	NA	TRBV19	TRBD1	CASNRGQGRQEQYF	TGTGCCAGTAATAGAGGACAGGGTCGGCAAGAGCAGTACTTC
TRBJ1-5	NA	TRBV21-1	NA	CASSKGSVSAHSNQPQHF	TGTGCCAGCAGCAAAGGGTCCGTTTCCGCCCATAGCAATCAGCCCCAGCATTTT
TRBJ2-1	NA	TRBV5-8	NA	CASSPQGTSYDNEQFF	TGTGCCAGCAGCCCGCAGGGGACCTCATACGACAATGAGCAGTTCTTC
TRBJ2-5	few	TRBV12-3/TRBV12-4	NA	CASRGGVYQETQYF	TGTGCCAGCAGAGGGGGGGTCTACCAAGAGACCCAGTACTTC
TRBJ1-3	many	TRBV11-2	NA	CASRDGSSGNTIYF	TGTGCCAGCAGGGACGGATCCTCGGGAAACACCATATATTTT
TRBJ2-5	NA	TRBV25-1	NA	CASSEYGAGETQYF	TGTGCCAGCAGTGAATATGGGGCGGGAGAGACCCAGTACTTC
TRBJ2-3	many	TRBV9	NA	CASSVGSPGTQYF	TGTGCCAGCAGCGTAGGGTCGCCAGGTACGCAGTATTTT
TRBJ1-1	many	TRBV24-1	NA	CATRGKGSLDNTEAFF	TGTGCCACCAGGGGTAAAGGGTCCCTCGATAACACTGAAGCTTTCTTT
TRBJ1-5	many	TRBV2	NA	CASSEGDNQPQHF	TGTGCCAGCAGTGAGGGGGACAATCAGCCCCAGCATTTT
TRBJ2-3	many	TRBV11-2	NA	CASSLSEGRTDTQYF	TGTGCCAGCAGCCTCAGTGAGGGGCGCACAGATACGCAGTATTTT
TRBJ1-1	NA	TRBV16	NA	CASSQSGADTEAFF	TGTGCCAGCAGCCAATCAGGGGCAGACACTGAAGCTTTCTTT
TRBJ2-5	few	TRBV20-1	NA	CSARETQYF	TGCAGTGCCAGGGAGACCCAGTACTTC
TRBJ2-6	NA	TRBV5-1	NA	CASSLLSGANVLTF	TGCGCCAGCAGCTTGCTTTCTGGGGCCAACGTCCTGACTTTC
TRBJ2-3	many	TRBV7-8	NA	CASSSPLQGFYTQYF	TGTGCCAGCAGCTCGCCCCTCCAGGGTTTCTATACGCAGTATTTT
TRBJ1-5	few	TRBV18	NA	CASSPHENQPQHF	TGTGCCAGCTCACCACACGAAAATCAGCCCCAGCATTTT
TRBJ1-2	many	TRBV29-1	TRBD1	CSVRGQSDRYGYTF	TGCAGCGTTAGGGGACAGTCGGACAGATATGGCTACACCTTC
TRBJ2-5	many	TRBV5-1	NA	CASSLEVTQYF	TGCGCCAGCAGCTTGGAGGTGACCCAGTACTTC
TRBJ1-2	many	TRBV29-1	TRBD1	CSVALGQGNYGYTF	TGCAGCGTCGCATTAGGACAGGGGAACTATGGCTACACCTTC
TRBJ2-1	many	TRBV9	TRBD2	CASSVGIAGAPNEQFF	TGTGCCAGCAGCGTAGGTATAGCGGGGGCCCCCAATGAGCAGTTCTTC
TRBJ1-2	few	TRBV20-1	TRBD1	CSARSPPGQGLQGYTF	TGCAGTGCTAGAAGCCCCCCCGGACAGGGTCTGCAAGGCTACACCTTC
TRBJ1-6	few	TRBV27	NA	CASSFSSPTNSPLHF	TGTGCCAGCAGTTTCAGTTCTCCAACTAATTCACCCCTCCACTTT
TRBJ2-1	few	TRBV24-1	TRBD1	CATSPPTGTSEQFF	TGTGCCACCAGTCCACCGACAGGGACCTCTGAGCAGTTCTTC
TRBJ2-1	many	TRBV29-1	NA	CSVVARSSYNEQFF	TGCAGCGTTGTCGCCAGGAGCTCCTACAATGAGCAGTTCTTC
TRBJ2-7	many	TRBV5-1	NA	CASSLAGGPSYEQYF	TGCGCCAGCAGCTTGGCCGGGGGCCCCTCCTACGAGCAGTACTTC
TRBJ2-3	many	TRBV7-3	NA	CASSFGSTDTQYF	TGTGCCAGCAGCTTCGGTAGCACAGATACGCAGTATTTT
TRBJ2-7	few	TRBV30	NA	CAWSQGFSYEQYF	TGTGCCTGGAGCCAGGGCTTCTCCTACGAGCAGTACTTC
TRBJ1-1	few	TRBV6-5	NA	CASSYGDTEAFF	TGTGCCAGCAGTTATGGGGACACTGAAGCTTTCTTT
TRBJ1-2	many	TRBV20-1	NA	CSATLSGPRDYGYTF	TGCAGTGCTACCCTATCAGGGCCAAGGGACTATGGCTACACCTTC
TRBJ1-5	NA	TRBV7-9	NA	CASSPMGDQPQHF	TGTGCCAGCAGCCCCATGGGGGATCAGCCCCAGCATTTT
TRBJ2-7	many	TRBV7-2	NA	CASSLMGAYEQYF	TGTGCCAGTTCGTTGATGGGGGCCTACGAGCAGTACTTC
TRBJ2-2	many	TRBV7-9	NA	CASTPGFANGGELFF	TGTGCCAGCACCCCGGGATTTGCGAACGGCGGGGAGCTGTTTTTT
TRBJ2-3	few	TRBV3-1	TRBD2	CASSRFGGGQNTQYF	TGTGCCAGCAGCCGATTCGGGGGGGGCCAGAATACGCAGTATTTT
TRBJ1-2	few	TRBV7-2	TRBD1	CASSLKAGGISGYTF	TGTGCCAGCAGCTTAAAGGCAGGGGGTATTTCTGGCTACACCTTC
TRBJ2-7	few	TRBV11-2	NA	CASSLGSGGYEQYF	TGTGCCAGCAGTTTAGGATCAGGGGGGTACGAGCAGTACTTC
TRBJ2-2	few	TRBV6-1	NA	CASSPGYTGELFF	TGTGCCAGCAGCCCAGGGTACACCGGGGAGCTGTTTTTT
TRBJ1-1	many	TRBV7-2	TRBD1	CASSPYRAGGTEAFF	TGTGCCAGCAGCCCATATAGGGCAGGGGGCACTGAAGCTTTCTTT
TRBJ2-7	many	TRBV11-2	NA	CASRRGGEQYF	TGTGCCAGCAGGCGGGGTGGGGAGCAGTACTTC
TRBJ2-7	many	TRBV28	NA	CASSSTGLNTYEQYF	TGTGCCAGCAGTTCAACCGGGCTAAACACCTACGAGCAGTACTTC
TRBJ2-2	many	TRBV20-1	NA	CSASSHEGGTGELFF	TGCAGTGCTAGCTCCCACGAGGGTGGCACCGGGGAGCTGTTTTTT
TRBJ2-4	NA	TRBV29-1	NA	CSGGIAKNIQYF	TGCAGCGGAGGGATAGCCAAAAACATTCAGTACTTC
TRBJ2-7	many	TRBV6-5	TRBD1	CASRRTGGQQYF	TGTGCCAGCAGAAGGACAGGGGGCCAGCAGTACTTC
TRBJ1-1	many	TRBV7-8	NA	CASHRARNTEAFF	TGTGCTTCTCACAGGGCCAGGAACACTGAAGCTTTCTTT
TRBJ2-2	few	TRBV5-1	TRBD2	CASSSSAGGPPGELFF	TGCGCCAGCAGCTCTTCAGCGGGGGGTCCTCCCGGGGAGCTGTTTTTT
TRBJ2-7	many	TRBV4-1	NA	CASSRTIPGDSSYEQYF	TGCGCCAGCAGCCGGACTATCCCAGGGGACAGCTCCTACGAGCAGTACTTC
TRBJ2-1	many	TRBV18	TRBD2	CASSPPGGAAGNEQFF	TGTGCCAGCTCACCGCCGGGGGGGGCAGCAGGGAATGAGCAGTTCTTC
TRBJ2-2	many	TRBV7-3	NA	CASSLTGANTGELFF	TGTGCCAGCAGCTTAACGGGGGCGAACACCGGGGAGCTGTTTTTT
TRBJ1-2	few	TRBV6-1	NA	CASSRQEYGYTF	TGTGCCAGCAGTCGACAGGAGTATGGCTACACCTTC
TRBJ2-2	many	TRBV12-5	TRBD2	CASGLVGAGDTGELFF	TGTGCTAGTGGTTTGGTTGGTGCGGGGGACACCGGGGAGCTGTTTTTT
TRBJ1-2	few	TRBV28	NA	CASSSPAYGYTF	TGTGCCAGCAGTTCCCCCGCTTATGGCTACACCTTC